Listed below are T cell receptor beta chains from one sample, sequenced in a study of T cells in Graves' hyperthyroidism and ophthalmopathy. TCRdb recomputed calls from the multiplex PCR reads with MiXCR, one row per CDR3 protein. The profile covers roughly 250,000 distinct CDR3 sequences, with about a sixth appearing a single time and 25% to 30% taken by the ten largest. Sequences were obtained from blood. The receptor set was obtained from a woman under 30 with Graves' ophthalmopathy. Each CDR3 is given with its conserved first and last residue. The order of the fields is CDR3 length, D gene, J gene, clone size, V gene, CDR3 DNA, CDR3 protein. A D gene is named only where the DNA matches it firmly. Part of the rows lack a size; the others show once, few, many or a class for expanded clones.

>12|-|TRBJ1-1|-|TRBV29-1
TGCAGCGTTGAAAGGGGGAACACTGAAGCTTTCTTT
CSVERGNTEAFF
>16|-|TRBJ1-1|many|TRBV15
TGTGCCACCAGCAGAGGATGGGGTATCCGGAACACTGAAGCTTTCTTT
CATSRGWGIRNTEAFF
>17|-|TRBJ2-3|few|TRBV19
TGTGCCAGTAGTATAGTAACTGGAGGGAGTGGGACAGATACGCAGTATTTT
CASSIVTGGSGTDTQYF
>16|-|TRBJ2-1|many|TRBV6-1
TGTGCCAGCAGTGGTCTACAGGGCCGCTCCTACAATGAGCAGTTCTTC
CASSGLQGRSYNEQFF
>15|-|TRBJ1-1|many|TRBV28
TGTGCCAGCAGTCCCCTCGGGGTAGGCAGCACTGAAGCTTTCTTT
CASSPLGVGSTEAFF
>13|-|TRBJ1-1|many|TRBV28
TGTGCCAGTACCGGGACCATGAACACTGAAGCTTTCTTT
CASTGTMNTEAFF
>13|-|TRBJ1-1|-|TRBV20-1
TGCAGTGCTAGACCGCCGGGGAACACTGAAGCTTTCTTT
CSARPPGNTEAFF
>14|-|TRBJ2-1|-|TRBV29-1
TGCAGCGTCGAAGGGGGGGGGGGCTACAATGAGCAGTTCTTC
CSVEGGGGYNEQFF
>13|-|TRBJ1-3|many|TRBV12-3/TRBV12-4
TGTGCCAGCAGTTTAAATCAGGGAAACACCATATATTTT
CASSLNQGNTIYF
>14|-|TRBJ2-5|many|TRBV7-2
TGTGCCAGCAGCCGAAGTGGGGGCAAAGAGACCCAGTACTTC
CASSRSGGKETQYF
>13|-|TRBJ1-5|many|TRBV20-1
TGCAGTGCCAATCAACAGGGAGGTCAGCCCCAGCATTTT
CSANQQGGQPQHF
>17|-|TRBJ1-2|many|TRBV27
TGTGCCACCCTAAAGGGAGCAGGGGATAGAATGAACTATGGCTACACCTTC
CATLKGAGDRMNYGYTF
>15|-|TRBJ1-6|many|TRBV3-1
TGTGCCAGCAGCCCGGCGGGGACTCTGAATTCACCCCTCCACTTT
CASSPAGTLNSPLHF
>15|-|TRBJ1-1|many|TRBV3-1
TGTGCCAGCAGCCAAGCCCGTACATCCAACTCTGAAGCTTTCTTT
CASSQARTSNSEAFF
>14|-|TRBJ1-5|many|TRBV9
TGTGCCAGCAGCGTAGGTGAAAGGGGCCAGCCCCAGCATTTT
CASSVGERGQPQHF
>15|TRBD2|TRBJ2-7|many|TRBV2
TGTGCCAGCAGTGAAGAGCGGGATCAGTCCTACGAGCAGTACTTC
CASSEERDQSYEQYF
>16|-|TRBJ1-4|many|TRBV12-3/TRBV12-4
TGTGCCAGCAGGCATACAGGGAGCGGCAGTAGTGAAAAACTGTTTTTT
CASRHTGSGSSEKLFF
>13|-|TRBJ1-3|many|TRBV12-3/TRBV12-4
TGTGCCTTCGGGGAGGTGGCTGGAAACACCATATATTTT
CAFGEVAGNTIYF
>14|-|TRBJ2-1|-|TRBV28
TGTGCCAGCAGTTTTATTTCCGGGGGCCGGGAGCAGTTCTTC
CASSFISGGREQFF
>12|TRBD2|TRBJ2-1|-|TRBV12-3/TRBV12-4
TGTGCCAGCAGTGGGACTAGCGATGAGCAGTTCTTC
CASSGTSDEQFF
>15|-|TRBJ2-7|many|TRBV4-3
TGCGCCAGCAGCCAAGAGGCGACTACCCGGCGGGAGCAGTACTTC
CASSQEATTRREQYF
>14|-|TRBJ1-1|many|TRBV6-6
TGTGCCAGCAGTTACTCGATGGGGGGGACTGAAGCTTTCTTT
CASSYSMGGTEAFF
>15|-|TRBJ1-1|many|TRBV20-1
TGCAGTGCTCGCCCTCCCCAGCAGGTGAGGACTGAAGCTTTCTTT
CSARPPQQVRTEAFF
>17|TRBD2|TRBJ2-1|-|TRBV25-1
TGTGCCAGCAGTGAAATCCGTCGGGGGAGGGCCTTCAATGAGCAGTTCTTC
CASSEIRRGRAFNEQFF
>15|-|TRBJ2-1|-|TRBV10-3
TGTGCCATCAGTGAGACTAGCAGTTCCTACAATGAGCAGTTCTTC
CAISETSSSYNEQFF
>15|TRBD2|TRBJ2-1|many|TRBV5-1
TGCGCCAGCAGCAACCCCGGGGGGGCCTACAATGAGCAGTTCTTC
CASSNPGGAYNEQFF